This TCR beta chain was profiled in a study of cytomegalovirus exposure and HLA in healthy donors. Study findings and constraints: Many donors carried some public TCRs, although rarity characterized most TCR sequences. A later analysis linked a missense DCLRE1C variant to TCR beta V- and J-gene trimming. With further analysis later on, most CMV-associated TCR beta chains appeared HLA-restricted. Cytomegalovirus association was assigned to 170 or so TCR beta chains.

The PCR contained 60 Vbeta and 13 Jbeta primers. Profiling relied on immunoSEQ multiplex PCR, and the TCRdb table lists in-frame clones only, not all of them. Of a few hundred thousand clones in the sample, about 81% are singletons; the top ten hold 8%. The V end was cut by 2 bases, the J end by 1 base, with 11 bases between. The germline gives CDR1 WSHSY, CDR2 SAAADI. CDR3 length: 15 amino acids. A note on this clone: Its antigen is currently unknown.

The TCR sequence derives from a woman in her sixties or seventies in good health and CMV-seropositive. The sample comprised PBMCs. The chain is built from TRBV10-2 and TRBJ1-1, with D hard to call. CDR3 bases: TGCGCCAGCAGTGAGCCCCGCGGAGGGAACACTGAAGCTTTCTTT. Protein sequence: CASSEPRGGNTEAFF.